Below are 17 T cell receptor beta chains sequenced from a single sample in a study of blood T cells in healthy people across ages. For the second PCR, which ran for 7 to 11 cycles, a sample-barcoded 5' primer and a J-beta primer mix were used. TCRdb reprocessed the 5' RACE reads with MiXCR, giving one entry per CDR3 protein. The repertoire consists of some 1.7 million distinct CDR3 sequences, with 28% occurring once and the leading ten covering about 7.7%. The sequenced sample consisted of blood. The source is a woman in her twenties or thirties in good health.

This clonotype was observed at least ten times. The chain carries TRBV28 and TRBJ2-1; 7 bases are a match to TRBD1. V trimming: 8 bases; J trimming: 3 bases; junction bases outside the gene matches: 13. CDR1 MDHEN and CDR2 SYDVKM come from the germline V gene. The length of the CDR3 is 16 residues. The CDR3 DNA follows: TGTGCCAGCCGCGAGGCCGGACAGGACGTCTACAATGAGCAGTTCTTC. It is translated as CASREAGQDVYNEQFF.

The J gene is TRBJ2-1, the V gene TRBV7-2, with TRBD2 identical over 7 bases. This CDR3 has 15 residues. The ends lost 5 bases at V and 8 bases at J; junction bases unmatched: 12. Germline V lookup: CDR1 SGHTA, CDR2 FQGNSA. As DNA, the CDR3 is TGTGCCAGCAGCCCAGCTAGTGGGAGGGTCTATGAGCAGTTCTTC. It encodes CASSPASGRVYEQFF. Supplemented by reference TRBV7-2 and TRBJ2-1, the full variable domain reads GAGVSQSPSNKVTEKGKDVELRCDPISGHTALYWYRQSLGQGLEFLIYFQGNSAPDKSGLPSDRFSAERTGGSVSTLTIQRTQQEDSAVYLCASSPASGRVYEQFFGPGTRLTVL.

The gene calls are TRBV20-1 and TRBJ2-1; 8 nucleotides line up with TRBD2. The V gene end was trimmed by 0 bases and the J gene end by 8 bases; junction bases not matched to a gene: 9. Looked up from germline, CDR1 is DFQATT and CDR2 is SNEGSKA (reference sequence). The CDR3 loop spans 15 amino acids. The CDR3 coding sequence is TGCAGTGCTAGAGATGGACGGGAGGGCCGGTATGAGCAGTTCTTC. This encodes CSARDGREGRYEQFF.

In this sample, this clonotype turned up a few times. The chain recombines TRBV15 with TRBJ2-1, with 7 nucleotides matching TRBD1. V lost 5 bases and J lost 4; bases outside the gene matches: 8. This CDR3 is built from 15 residues. Per germline, CDR1 LNHNV and CDR2 YYDKDF (reference sequence). The CDR3 sequence: CATSPDRAHYNEQFF. The CDR3 coding sequence is TGTGCCACCAGCCCCGACAGGGCCCATTACAATGAGCAGTTCTTC.

This clonotype has a count of ten or more. The V call is TRBV7-2, the J call TRBJ2-3; 7 bases fit TRBD2. J gave up 5 bases and V 2 bases, and 7 bases lay outside the gene matches. Germline V gene data show CDR1 as SGHTA and CDR2 as FQGNSA. The CDR3 has 15 residues. The CDR3 sequence: CASSLLGLTRDTQYF. CDR3 in DNA: TGTGCCAGCAGCTTATTGGGACTAACAAGAGATACGCAGTATTTT. Full variable domain (outside the CDR3, taken from reference TRBV7-2 and TRBJ2-3): GAGVSQSPSNKVTEKGKDVELRCDPISGHTALYWYRQSLGQGLEFLIYFQGNSAPDKSGLPSDRFSAERTGGSVSTLTIQRTQQEDSAVYLCASSLLGLTRDTQYFGPGTRLTVL.

This clonotype was found a few times. The junction differs from germline at one of its ends, possibly a read error. V is TRBV5-1 and J is TRBJ2-5; D perhaps matches TRBD2 (6 bases). This CDR3 has 13 residues. Germline V gene sequence: CDR1 SGHRS, CDR2 YFSETQ. This chain's CDR3 is CASRYGGYETRYF. In nucleotides, the CDR3 is TGCGCCAGCAGATATGGAGGGTATGAGACCCGGTACTTC.

DNA of the CDR3: TGTGCCAGCAGCGTAGGGGGGGAGGACCAAGAGACCCAGTACTTC. As protein: CASSVGGEDQETQYF. The V call is TRBV7-2, the J call TRBJ2-5; tentative D call: TRBD2 (7 bases). Trimming left V 5 bases short and J 0 bases short, with 13 bases between. The germline CDR1 and CDR2 sequences are SGHTA and FQGNSA. The CDR3 runs 15 residues. Supplemented by reference TRBV7-2 and TRBJ2-5, the full variable domain reads GAGVSQSPSNKVTEKGKDVELRCDPISGHTALYWYRQSLGQGLEFLIYFQGNSAPDKSGLPSDRFSAERTGGSVSTLTIQRTQQEDSAVYLCASSVGGEDQETQYFGPGTRLLVL.

The chain joins TRBV6-6 to TRBJ1-2; 8 bases are a match to TRBD1. The CDR3 has 12 amino acids. V shed 6 bases, J shed 7 bases, and the junction held 4 bases outside the gene matches. Germline CDR1 reads MNHNY; CDR2 reads SVGAGI (reference sequence). The CDR3 region has the DNA TGTGCCAGCAGCAACAGGGGGGGTGGCTACACCTTC. Translation gives CASSNRGGGYTF.

A few counts support this clonotype. The chain couples TRBV5-8 to TRBJ1-2, with a tentative D call TRBD1 (5 bases). Germline CDR1 SGHTS, CDR2 YDEGEE. Trimming left V 2 bases short and J 2 bases short, with 13 bases between. The CDR3 is made up of 15 amino acids. The CDR3 spells CASSLEGTVNYGYTF. The CDR3 DNA follows: TGTGCCAGCAGCTTAGAGGGGACGGTAAACTATGGCTACACCTTC.

With respect to this clonotype: This may come from a read error, since a much larger clone is one base off. This chain joins TRBV4-1 and TRBJ1-6; maybe TRBD1 (6 bases). Germline-derived CDR1 and CDR2 are MGHRA and YSYEKL. The CDR3 loop spans 15 amino acids. V gave up 0 bases and J gave up 18 bases, with 21 bases separating them. The CDR3 spells CASSQDAQGGMTPHF. CDR3 nucleotide sequence: TGCGCCAGCAGCCAAGATGCACAGGGTGGAATGACCCCCCACTTT.

This clonotype was seen ten or more times. V gene TRBV10-1 combines with J gene TRBJ2-7; the D gene is possibly TRBD1 (6 bases). The V and J ends lost 4 bases and 5 bases respectively, with 15 bases between them. The germline CDR1 and CDR2 sequences are WNHNN and SYGVQD (reference sequence). The CDR3 length is 14 residues. The CDR3 coding sequence is TGCGCCAGCAGTGCCCAGGGGAAACCCGACGAGCAGTACTTC. Translated: CASSAQGKPDEQYF.

The sample holds a few counts of this clonotype. The V and J genes are TRBV29-1 and TRBJ2-5; D gene unclear. Trimming pared 4 bases from V and 5 bases from J, leaving 11 bases between. Germline V gene lookup returns CDR1 SQVTM and CDR2 ANQGSEA. The CDR3 totals 12 residues. The CDR3 region is CSVVPTPETQYF. CDR3 nucleotides: TGCAGCGTTGTACCGACACCTGAGACCCAGTACTTC. Supplemented by reference TRBV29-1 and TRBJ2-5, the full variable domain reads SAVISQKPSRDICQRGTSLTIQCQVDSQVTMMFWYRQQPGQSLTLIATANQGSEATYESGFVIDKFPISRPNLTFSTLTVSNMSPEDSSIYLCSVVPTPETQYFGPGTRLLVL.

The chain combines TRBV19 with TRBJ2-5; 8 bases line up with TRBD2. The CDR3 length is 16 residues. Germline assignment: CDR1 LNHDA and CDR2 SQIVND (reference sequence). With 5 bases clipped from V and 10 bases from J, the junction kept 18 bases outside the gene matches. CDR3 DNA sequence: TGTGCCAGTAGTCCTGGCGGACTAGCCCAGGGGAGGGACCAGTACTTC. Protein product: CASSPGGLAQGRDQYF.

The chain carries TRBV3-1 and TRBJ1-1, with 8 bases that match TRBD1. The CDR3 contains 15 residues. J gave up 5 bases and V 2 bases, and 7 bases lay outside the gene matches. Per the germline V gene, CDR1 is LGHDT and CDR2 is YNNKEL (reference sequence). The CDR3 nucleotides are TGTGCCAGCAGCCAAAGGCAGGGGGCTGGTACTGAAGCTTTCTTT. Amino acid sequence: CASSQRQGAGTEAFF.

This clonotype was detected only a few times. With a much larger clone just one base away, this may be a read error. The chain uses TRBV29-1 and TRBJ1-2; D gene ambiguous. The length of the CDR3 is 11 residues. CDR1 and CDR2 from the germline V gene are SQVTM and ANQGSEA. Trimming removed 8 bases at V and 1 base at J, with 8 bases between. The CDR3 reads CSTSGNYGYTF. CDR3 DNA sequence: TGCAGCACTTCCGGTAACTATGGCTACACCTTC.

The chain has TRBV5-1 and TRBJ2-2; a weak D match, TRBD2 (6 bases). Between the trimmed V and J ends, which lost 3 bases and 6 bases, there was a span of 12 bases. This CDR3 region has 14 residues. Germline values: CDR1 SGHRS, CDR2 YFSETQ. In nucleotides, the CDR3 is TGCGCCAGCAGCTCGACTCCGGGAGCCGGGGAGCTGTTTTTT. It specifies CASSSTPGAGELFF.

This chain links TRBV7-9 with TRBJ1-2; 7 bases match TRBD1. Germline loops: CDR1 SEHNR, CDR2 FQNEAQ (reference sequence). The CDR3 runs to 14 residues. The V and J ends lost 6 bases and 2 bases, in that order; junction bases with no gene match: 6. The CDR3 protein is CASRRQGYNYGYTF. CDR3 DNA sequence: TGTGCCAGCAGAAGACAGGGTTACAACTATGGCTACACCTTC.